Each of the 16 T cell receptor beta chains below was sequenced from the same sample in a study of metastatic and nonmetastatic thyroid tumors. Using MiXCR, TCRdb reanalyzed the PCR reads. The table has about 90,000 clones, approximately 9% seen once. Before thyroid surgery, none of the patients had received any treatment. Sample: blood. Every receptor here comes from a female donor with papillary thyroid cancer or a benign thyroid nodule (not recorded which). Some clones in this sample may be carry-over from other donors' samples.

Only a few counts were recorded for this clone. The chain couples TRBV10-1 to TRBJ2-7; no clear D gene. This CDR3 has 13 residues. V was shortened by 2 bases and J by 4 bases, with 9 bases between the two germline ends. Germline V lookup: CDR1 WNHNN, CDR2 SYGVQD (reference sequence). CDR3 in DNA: TGCGCCAGCAGTGAGACTCAGAATTACGAGCAGTACTTC. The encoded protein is CASSETQNYEQYF.

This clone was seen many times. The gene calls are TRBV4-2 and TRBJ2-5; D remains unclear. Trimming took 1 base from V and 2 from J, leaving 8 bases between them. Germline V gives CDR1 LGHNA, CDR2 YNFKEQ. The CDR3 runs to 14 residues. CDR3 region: CASSQGGSQETQYF. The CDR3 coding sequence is TGTGCCAGCAGCCAAGGCGGATCGCAAGAGACCCAGTACTTC.

This chain's CDR3 is CSARQGGKTYNEQFF. The CDR3, as DNA: TGCAGTGCTAGACAGGGGGGGAAGACCTACAATGAGCAGTTCTTC. The chain is built from TRBV20-1 and TRBJ2-1; possibly TRBD1 or TRBD2 for D (7 bases each). Per the germline V gene, CDR1 is DFQATT and CDR2 is SNEGSKA (reference sequence). This CDR3 contains 15 residues. The ends were cut back, 2 bases at V and 2 bases at J, with 13 bases in the middle.

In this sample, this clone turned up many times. The DNA of the CDR3 is TGTGCCAGCAGCATCGGACAGGGGGCAGCTGGCACAGATACGCAGTATTTT. Translating gives CASSIGQGAAGTDTQYF. The rearrangement uses TRBV4-2 and TRBJ2-3; 11 nucleotides align to TRBD1. Trimming cost V 5 bases and J 1 base; bases outside gene matches: 8. Germline assignment: CDR1 LGHNA and CDR2 YNFKEQ. The CDR3 has 17 residues.

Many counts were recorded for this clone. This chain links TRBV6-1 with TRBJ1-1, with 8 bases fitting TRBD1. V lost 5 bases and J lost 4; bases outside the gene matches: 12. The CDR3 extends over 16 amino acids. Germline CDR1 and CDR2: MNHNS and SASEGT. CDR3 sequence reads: CASSPGQDGRGTEAFF. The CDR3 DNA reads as TGTGCCAGCAGTCCGGGACAGGACGGAAGGGGCACTGAAGCTTTCTTT.

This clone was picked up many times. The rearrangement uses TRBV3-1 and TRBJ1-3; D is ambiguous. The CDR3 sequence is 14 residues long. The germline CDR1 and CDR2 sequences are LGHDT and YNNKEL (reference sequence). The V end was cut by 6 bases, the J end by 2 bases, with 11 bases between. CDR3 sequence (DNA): TGTGCCAGCAGTACAAAAACTCCTGGAAACACCATATATTTT. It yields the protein CASSTKTPGNTIYF.

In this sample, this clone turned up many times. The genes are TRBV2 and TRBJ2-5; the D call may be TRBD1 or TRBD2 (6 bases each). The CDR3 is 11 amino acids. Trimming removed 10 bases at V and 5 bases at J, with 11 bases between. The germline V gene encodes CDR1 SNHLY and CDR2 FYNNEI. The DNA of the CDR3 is TGTGCCATCGGGGGCAGGGAGACCCAGTACTTC. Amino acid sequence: CAIGGRETQYF. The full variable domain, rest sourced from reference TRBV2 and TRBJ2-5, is EPEVTQTPSHQVTQMGQEVILRCVPISNHLYFYWYRQILGQKVEFLVSFYNNEISEKSEIFDDQFSVERPDGSNFTLKIRSTKLEDSAMYFCAIGGRETQYFGPGTRLLVL.

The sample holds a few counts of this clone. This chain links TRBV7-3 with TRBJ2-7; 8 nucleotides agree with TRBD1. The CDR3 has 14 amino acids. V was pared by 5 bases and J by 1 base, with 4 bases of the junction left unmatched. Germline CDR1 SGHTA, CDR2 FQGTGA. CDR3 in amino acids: CASSPQGGSYEQYF. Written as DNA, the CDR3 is TGTGCCAGCAGCCCACAGGGGGGATCCTACGAGCAGTACTTC. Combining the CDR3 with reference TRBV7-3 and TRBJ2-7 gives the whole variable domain GAGVSQTPSNKVTEKGKYVELRCDPISGHTALYWYRQSLGQGPEFLIYFQGTGAADDSGLPNDRFFAVRPEGSVSTLKIQRTERGDSAVYLCASSPQGGSYEQYFGPGTRLTVT.

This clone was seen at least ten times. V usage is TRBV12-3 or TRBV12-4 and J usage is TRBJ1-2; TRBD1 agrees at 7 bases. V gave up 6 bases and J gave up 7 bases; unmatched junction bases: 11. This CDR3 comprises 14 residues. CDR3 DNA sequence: TGTGCCAGCAGGGTCCTAGGGGGCGAGGTTGGCTACACCTTC. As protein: CASRVLGGEVGYTF.

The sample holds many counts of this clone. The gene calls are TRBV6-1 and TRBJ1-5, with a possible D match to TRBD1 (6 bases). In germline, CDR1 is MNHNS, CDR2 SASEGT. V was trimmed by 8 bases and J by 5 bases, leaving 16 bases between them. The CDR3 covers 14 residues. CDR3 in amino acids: CASRVRGGHQPQHF. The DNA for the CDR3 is TGTGCCAGCCGGGTGCGGGGGGGCCATCAGCCCCAGCATTTT.

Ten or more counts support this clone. The CDR3 loop is CASSFRQTTNQPQHF. For the CDR3, the DNA is TGTGCCAGCAGCTTTCGGCAAACTACAAATCAGCCCCAGCATTTT. The V call is TRBV2, the J call TRBJ1-5; D gene ambiguous. V was shortened by 6 bases and J by 4 bases, with 16 bases between the two germline ends. The CDR3 is made up of 15 amino acids. In germline, CDR1 is SNHLY, CDR2 FYNNEI.

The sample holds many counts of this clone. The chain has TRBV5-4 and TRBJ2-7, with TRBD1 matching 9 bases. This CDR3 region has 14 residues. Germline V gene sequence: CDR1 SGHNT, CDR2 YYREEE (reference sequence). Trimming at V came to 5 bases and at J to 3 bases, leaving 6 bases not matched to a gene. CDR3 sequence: CASRPGTGFYEQYF. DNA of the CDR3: TGTGCCAGCAGACCCGGGACAGGGTTCTACGAGCAGTACTTC.

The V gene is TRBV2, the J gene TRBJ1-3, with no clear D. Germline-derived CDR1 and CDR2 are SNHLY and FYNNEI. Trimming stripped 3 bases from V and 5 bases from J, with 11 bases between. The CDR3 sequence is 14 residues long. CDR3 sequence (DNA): TGTGCCAGCAGTGATATAACAAGGCGAAACACCATATATTTT. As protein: CASSDITRRNTIYF.

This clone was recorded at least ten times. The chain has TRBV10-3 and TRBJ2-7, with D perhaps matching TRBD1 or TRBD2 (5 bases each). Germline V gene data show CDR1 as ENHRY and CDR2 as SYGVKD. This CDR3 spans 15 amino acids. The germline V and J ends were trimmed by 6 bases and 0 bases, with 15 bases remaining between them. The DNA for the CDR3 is TGTGCCATCAGGAACCTAGAGGGGTCCTCCTACGAGCAGTACTTC. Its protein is CAIRNLEGSSYEQYF.

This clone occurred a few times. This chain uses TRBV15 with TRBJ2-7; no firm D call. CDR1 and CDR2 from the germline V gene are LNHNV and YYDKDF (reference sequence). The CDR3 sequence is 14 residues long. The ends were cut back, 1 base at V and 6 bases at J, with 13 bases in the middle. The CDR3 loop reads CATSRVPAEGEQYV. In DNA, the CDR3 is TGTGCCACCAGCAGAGTTCCCGCCGAAGGCGAGCAGTACGTC.

The CDR3 is CASSVAAGANYGYTF. CDR3 in DNA: TGTGCCAGCAGCGTAGCGGCAGGAGCTAACTATGGCTACACCTTC. The rearrangement joins TRBV9 to TRBJ1-2; D remains ambiguous. Germline lookup yields CDR1 SGDLS and CDR2 YYNGEE. Trimming pared 0 bases from V and 0 bases from J, leaving 9 bases between. The CDR3 totals 15 residues. Supplemented by reference TRBV9 and TRBJ1-2, the full variable domain reads DSGVTQTPKHLITATGQRVTLRCSPRSGDLSVYWYQQSLDQGLQFLIQYYNGEERAKGNILERFSAQQFPDLHSELNLSSLELGDSALYFCASSVAAGANYGYTFGSGTRLTVV.